This TCR beta chain was found in a study of blood T cells in healthy people across ages. Then a second PCR, running roughly 7 to 11 cycles, was carried out with a sample-barcoded 5' primer and a J-beta primer mix. TCRdb redid the calling of the 5' RACE reads with MiXCR, one entry per CDR3 protein. The sample has over 600,000 distinct CDR3 sequences; more than 35% are singletons. Comments on this clonotype: The antigen is not known.

The CDR3 has 14 amino acids. Overall study findings and caveats: Naive CD4+ cell counts and diversity both ran higher in long-lived than in aged donors.

This sequence was found in an elderly man in good health. The sequencing input was blood. V is TRBV12-3 or TRBV12-4 and J is TRBJ2-1; tentatively, D is TRBD1 (5 bases). Gene TRBJ2-7 matches the end of the DNA better, so the J call may be wrong. The CDR3 region is CASSLQGSYNEQYF. The CDR3, as DNA: TGTGCCAGCAGTCTCCAGGGCTCCTACAATGAGCAGTACTTC.